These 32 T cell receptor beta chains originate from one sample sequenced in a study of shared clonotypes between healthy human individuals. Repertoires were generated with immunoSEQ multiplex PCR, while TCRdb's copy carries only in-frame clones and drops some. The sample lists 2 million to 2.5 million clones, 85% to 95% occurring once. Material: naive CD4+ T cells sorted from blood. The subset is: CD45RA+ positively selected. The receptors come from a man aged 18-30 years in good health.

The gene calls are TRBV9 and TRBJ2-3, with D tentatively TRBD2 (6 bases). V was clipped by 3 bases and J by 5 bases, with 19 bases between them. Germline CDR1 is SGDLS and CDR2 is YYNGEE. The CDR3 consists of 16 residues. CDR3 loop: CASSGAGSGSVDTQYF. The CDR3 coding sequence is TGTGCCAGCAGCGGGGCGGGGAGCGGGTCTGTAGATACGCAGTATTTT. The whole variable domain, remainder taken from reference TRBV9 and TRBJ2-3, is DSGVTQTPKHLITATGQRVTLRCSPRSGDLSVYWYQQSLDQGLQFLIQYYNGEERAKGNILERFSAQQFPDLHSELNLSSLELGDSALYFCASSGAGSGSVDTQYFGPGTRLTVL.

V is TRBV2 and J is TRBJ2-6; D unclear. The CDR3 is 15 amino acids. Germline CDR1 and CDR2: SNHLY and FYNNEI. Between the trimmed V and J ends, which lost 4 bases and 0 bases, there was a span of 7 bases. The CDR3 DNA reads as TGTGCCAGCAGTGGCGGAGTCTCTGGGGCCAACGTCCTGACTTTC. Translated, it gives CASSGGVSGANVLTF. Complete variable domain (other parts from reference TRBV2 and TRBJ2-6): EPEVTQTPSHQVTQMGQEVILRCVPISNHLYFYWYRQILGQKVEFLVSFYNNEISEKSEIFDDQFSVERPDGSNFTLKIRSTKLEDSAMYFCASSGGVSGANVLTFGAGSRLTVL.

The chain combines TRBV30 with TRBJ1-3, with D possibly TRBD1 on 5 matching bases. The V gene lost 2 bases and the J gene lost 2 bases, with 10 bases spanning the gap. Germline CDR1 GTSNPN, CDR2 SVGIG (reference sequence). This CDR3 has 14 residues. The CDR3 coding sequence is TGTGCCTGGAGTCGTGCCAGGGCTGGAAACACCATATATTTT. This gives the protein CAWSRARAGNTIYF. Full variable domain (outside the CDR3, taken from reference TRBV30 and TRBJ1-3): SQTIHQWPATLVQPVGSPLSLECTVEGTSNPNLYWYRQAAGRGLQLLFYSVGIGQISSEVPQNLSASRPQDRQFILSSKKLLLSDSGFYLCAWSRARAGNTIYFGEGSWLTVV.

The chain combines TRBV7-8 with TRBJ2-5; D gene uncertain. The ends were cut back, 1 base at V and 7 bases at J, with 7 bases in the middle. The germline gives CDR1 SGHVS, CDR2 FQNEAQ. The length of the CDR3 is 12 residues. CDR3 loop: CASSLVLGTQYF. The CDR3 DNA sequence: TGTGCCAGCAGCTTAGTCCTCGGGACCCAGTACTTC.

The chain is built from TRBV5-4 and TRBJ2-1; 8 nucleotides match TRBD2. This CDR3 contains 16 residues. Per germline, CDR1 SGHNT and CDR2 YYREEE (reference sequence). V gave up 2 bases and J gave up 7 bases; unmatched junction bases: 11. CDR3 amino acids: CASSFLPSSGGNEQFF. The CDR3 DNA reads TGTGCCAGCAGCTTTTTACCTAGCAGCGGGGGAAATGAGCAGTTCTTC.

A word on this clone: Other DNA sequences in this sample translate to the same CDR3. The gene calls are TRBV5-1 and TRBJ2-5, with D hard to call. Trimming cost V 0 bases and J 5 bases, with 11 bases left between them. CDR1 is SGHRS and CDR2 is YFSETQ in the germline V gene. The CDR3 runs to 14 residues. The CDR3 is CASSLGNLGETQYF. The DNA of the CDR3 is TGCGCCAGCAGCTTGGGGAATCTGGGGGAGACCCAGTACTTC.

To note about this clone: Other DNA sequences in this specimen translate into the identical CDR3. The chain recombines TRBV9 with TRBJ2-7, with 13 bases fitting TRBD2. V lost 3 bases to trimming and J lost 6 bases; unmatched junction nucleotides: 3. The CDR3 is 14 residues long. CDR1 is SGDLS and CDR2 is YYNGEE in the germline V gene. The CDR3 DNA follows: TGTGCCAGCAGCGGGACTAGCGGGAGTAGCGAGCAGTACTTC. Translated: CASSGTSGSSEQYF.

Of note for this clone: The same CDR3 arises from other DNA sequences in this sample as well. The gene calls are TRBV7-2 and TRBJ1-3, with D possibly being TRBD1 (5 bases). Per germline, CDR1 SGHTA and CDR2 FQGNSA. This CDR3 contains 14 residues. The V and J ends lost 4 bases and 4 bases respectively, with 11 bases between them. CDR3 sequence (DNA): TGTGCCAGCAGCTCTCAAGGGGCAGGAAACACCATATATTTT. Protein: CASSSQGAGNTIYF. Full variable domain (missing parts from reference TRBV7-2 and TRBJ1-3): GAGVSQSPSNKVTEKGKDVELRCDPISGHTALYWYRQSLGQGLEFLIYFQGNSAPDKSGLPSDRFSAERTGGSVSTLTIQRTQQEDSAVYLCASSSQGAGNTIYFGEGSWLTVV.

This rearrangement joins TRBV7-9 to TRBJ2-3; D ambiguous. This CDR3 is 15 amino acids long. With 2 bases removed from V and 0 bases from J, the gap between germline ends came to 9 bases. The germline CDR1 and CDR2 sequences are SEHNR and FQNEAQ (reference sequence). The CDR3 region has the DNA TGTGCCAGCAGCTTAAGAGGTCAAAGCACAGATACGCAGTATTTT. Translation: CASSLRGQSTDTQYF.

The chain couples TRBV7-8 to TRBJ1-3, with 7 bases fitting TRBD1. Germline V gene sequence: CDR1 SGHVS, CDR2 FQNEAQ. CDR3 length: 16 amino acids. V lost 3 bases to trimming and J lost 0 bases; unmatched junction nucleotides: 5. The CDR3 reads CASSFIRGISGNTIYF. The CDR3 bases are TGTGCCAGCAGCTTTATCAGGGGGATCTCTGGAAACACCATATATTTT.

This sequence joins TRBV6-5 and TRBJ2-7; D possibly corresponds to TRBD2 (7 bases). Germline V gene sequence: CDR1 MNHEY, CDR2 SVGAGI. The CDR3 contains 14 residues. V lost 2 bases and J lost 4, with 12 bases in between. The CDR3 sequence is CASSYMGGGYEQYF. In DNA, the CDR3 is TGTGCCAGCAGTTACATGGGAGGGGGATACGAGCAGTACTTC.

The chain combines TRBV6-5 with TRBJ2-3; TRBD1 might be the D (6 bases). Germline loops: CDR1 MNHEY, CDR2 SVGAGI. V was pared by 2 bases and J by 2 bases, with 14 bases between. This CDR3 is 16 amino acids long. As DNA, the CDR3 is TGTGCCAGCAGTTACACGGGGACATCCATCACAGATACGCAGTATTTT. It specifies CASSYTGTSITDTQYF.

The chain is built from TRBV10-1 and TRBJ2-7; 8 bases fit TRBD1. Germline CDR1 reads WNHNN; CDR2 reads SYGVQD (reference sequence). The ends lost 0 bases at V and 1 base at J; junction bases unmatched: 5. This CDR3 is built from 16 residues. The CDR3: CASSESPDRASYEQYF. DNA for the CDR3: TGCGCCAGCAGTGAGTCGCCGGACAGGGCATCCTACGAGCAGTACTTC.

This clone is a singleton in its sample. The CDR3 sequence is CASSRTSGSSEQFF. The CDR3 nucleotides read TGCGCCAGCAGTAGGACTAGCGGGAGTTCTGAGCAGTTCTTC. V usage is TRBV10-1 and J usage is TRBJ2-1; TRBD2 matches at 13 bases. This CDR3 comprises 14 residues. The J segment lost 9 bases and the V segment lost 5 bases, leaving 4 bases of the junction unmatched. The germline V gene has CDR1 WNHNN and CDR2 SYGVQD (reference sequence).

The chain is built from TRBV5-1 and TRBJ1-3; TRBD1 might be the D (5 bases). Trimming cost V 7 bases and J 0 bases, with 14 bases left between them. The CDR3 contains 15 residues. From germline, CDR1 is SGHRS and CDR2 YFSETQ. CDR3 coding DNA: TGCGCCAGCGCGGCAGGGCTGTACTCTGGAAACACCATATATTTT. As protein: CASAAGLYSGNTIYF.

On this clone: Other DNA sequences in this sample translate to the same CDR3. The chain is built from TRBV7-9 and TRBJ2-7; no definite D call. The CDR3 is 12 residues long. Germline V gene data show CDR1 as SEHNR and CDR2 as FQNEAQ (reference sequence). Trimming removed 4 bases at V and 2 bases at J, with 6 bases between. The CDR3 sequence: CASSSLTYEQYF. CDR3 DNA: TGTGCCAGCAGCTCCCTTACCTACGAGCAGTACTTC. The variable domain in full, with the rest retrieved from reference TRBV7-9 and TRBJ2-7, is DTGVSQNPRHKITKRGQNVTFRCDPISEHNRLYWYRQTLGQGPEFLTYFQNEAQLEKSRLLSDRFSAERPKGSFSTLEIQRTEQGDSAMYLCASSSLTYEQYFGPGTRLTVT.

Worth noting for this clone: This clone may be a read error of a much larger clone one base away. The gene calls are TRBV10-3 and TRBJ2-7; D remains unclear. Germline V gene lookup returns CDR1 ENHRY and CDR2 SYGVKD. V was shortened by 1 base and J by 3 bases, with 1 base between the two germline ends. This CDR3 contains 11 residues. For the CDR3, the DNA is TGTGCCATCAGTGAGTTCTACGAGCAGTACTTC. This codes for CAISEFYEQYF.

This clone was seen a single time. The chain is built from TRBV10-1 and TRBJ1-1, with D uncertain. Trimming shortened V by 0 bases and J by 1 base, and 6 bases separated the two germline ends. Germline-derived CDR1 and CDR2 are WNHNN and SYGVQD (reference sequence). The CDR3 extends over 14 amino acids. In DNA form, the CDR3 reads TGCGCCAGCAGTGAGTCGGGCGCGAACACTGAAGCTTTCTTT. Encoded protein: CASSESGANTEAFF.

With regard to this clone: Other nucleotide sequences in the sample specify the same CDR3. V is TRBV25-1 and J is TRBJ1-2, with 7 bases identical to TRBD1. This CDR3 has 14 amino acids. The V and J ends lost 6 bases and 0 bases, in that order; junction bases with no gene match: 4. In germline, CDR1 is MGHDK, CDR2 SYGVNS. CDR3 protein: CASSETGTNYGYTF. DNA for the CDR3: TGTGCCAGCAGCGAGACAGGGACTAACTATGGCTACACCTTC.

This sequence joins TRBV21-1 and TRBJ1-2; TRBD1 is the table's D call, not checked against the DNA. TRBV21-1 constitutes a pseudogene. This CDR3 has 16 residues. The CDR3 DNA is TGTGCCAGCAGCCCCCGAAGAGGGACAGAATACTATGGCTACACCTTC. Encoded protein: CASSPRRGTEYYGYTF.

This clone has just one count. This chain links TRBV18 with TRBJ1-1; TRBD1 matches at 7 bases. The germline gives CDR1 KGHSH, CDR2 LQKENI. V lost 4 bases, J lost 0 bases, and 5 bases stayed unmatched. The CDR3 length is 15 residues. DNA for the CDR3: TGTGCCAGCTCACAAAGACAGGGATTGAACACTGAAGCTTTCTTT. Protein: CASSQRQGLNTEAFF.

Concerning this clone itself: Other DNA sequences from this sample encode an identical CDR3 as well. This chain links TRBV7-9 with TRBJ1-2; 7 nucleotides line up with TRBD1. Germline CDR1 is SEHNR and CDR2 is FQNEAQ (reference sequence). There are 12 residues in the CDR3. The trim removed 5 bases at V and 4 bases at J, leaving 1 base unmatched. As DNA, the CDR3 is TGTGCCAGCAGCCCAGGGGGCTATGGCTACACCTTC. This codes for CASSPGGYGYTF.

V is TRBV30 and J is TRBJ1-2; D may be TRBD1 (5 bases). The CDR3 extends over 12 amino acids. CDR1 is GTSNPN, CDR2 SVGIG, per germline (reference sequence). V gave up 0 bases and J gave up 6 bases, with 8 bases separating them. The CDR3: CAWSVQANGYTF. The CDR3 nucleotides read TGTGCCTGGAGTGTACAGGCCAATGGCTACACCTTC.

CDR3 DNA sequence: TGTGCCAGCAACGATTACTCCTACGAGCAGTACTTC. It is translated as CASNDYSYEQYF. The chain combines TRBV2 with TRBJ2-7, with D hard to call. V was cut by 7 bases and J by 0 bases, with 7 bases left in between. The CDR3 length is 12 residues. Germline V CDR1 and CDR2: SNHLY, FYNNEI. Filled out from reference TRBV2 and TRBJ2-7, the complete variable domain reads EPEVTQTPSHQVTQMGQEVILRCVPISNHLYFYWYRQILGQKVEFLVSFYNNEISEKSEIFDDQFSVERPDGSNFTLKIRSTKLEDSAMYFCASNDYSYEQYFGPGTRLTVT.

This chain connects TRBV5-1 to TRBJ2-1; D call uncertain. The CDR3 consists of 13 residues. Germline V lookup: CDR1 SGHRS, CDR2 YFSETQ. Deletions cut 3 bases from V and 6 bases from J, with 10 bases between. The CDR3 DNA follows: TGCGCCAGCAGCTCCCGTGGGGTCAATGAGCAGTTCTTC. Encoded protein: CASSSRGVNEQFF.

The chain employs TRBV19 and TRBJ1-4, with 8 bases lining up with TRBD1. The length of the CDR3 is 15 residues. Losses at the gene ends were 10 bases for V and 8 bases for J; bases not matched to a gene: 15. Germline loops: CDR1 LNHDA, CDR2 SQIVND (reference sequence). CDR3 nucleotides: TGTGCCACCAAAAGACTAGACAGGGGAGACGAAAAACTGTTTTTT. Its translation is CATKRLDRGDEKLFF.

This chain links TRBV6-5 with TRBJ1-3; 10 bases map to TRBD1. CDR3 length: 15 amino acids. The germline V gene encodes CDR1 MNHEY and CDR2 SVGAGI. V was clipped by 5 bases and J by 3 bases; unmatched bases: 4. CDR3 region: CASSRDRGFGNTIYF. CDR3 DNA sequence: TGTGCCAGCAGTCGGGACAGGGGCTTTGGAAACACCATATATTTT.

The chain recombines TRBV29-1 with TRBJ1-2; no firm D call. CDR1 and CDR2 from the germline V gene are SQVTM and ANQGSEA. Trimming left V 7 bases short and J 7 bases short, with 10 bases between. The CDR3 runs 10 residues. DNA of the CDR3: TGCAGCGCGTTGGAGGTTGGCTACACCTTC. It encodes CSALEVGYTF.

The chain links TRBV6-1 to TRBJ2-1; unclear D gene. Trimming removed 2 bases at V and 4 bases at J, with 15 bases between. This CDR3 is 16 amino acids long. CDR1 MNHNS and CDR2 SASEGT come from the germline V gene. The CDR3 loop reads CASSELPASFYNEQFF. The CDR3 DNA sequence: TGTGCCAGCAGTGAACTGCCAGCGTCCTTTTACAATGAGCAGTTCTTC.

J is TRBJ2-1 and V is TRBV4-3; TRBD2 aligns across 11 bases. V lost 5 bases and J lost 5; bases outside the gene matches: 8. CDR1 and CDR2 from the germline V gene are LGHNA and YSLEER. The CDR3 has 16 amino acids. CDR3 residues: CASSSLGTSGDNEQFF. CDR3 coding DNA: TGCGCCAGCAGCTCACTCGGGACTAGCGGTGACAATGAGCAGTTCTTC.

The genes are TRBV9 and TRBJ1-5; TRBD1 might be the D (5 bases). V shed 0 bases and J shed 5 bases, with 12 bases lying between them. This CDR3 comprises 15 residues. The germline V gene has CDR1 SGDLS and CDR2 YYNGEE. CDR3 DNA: TGTGCCAGCAGCGTAGTAGGGGAGCCTCATCAGCCCCAGCATTTT. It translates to CASSVVGEPHQPQHF.

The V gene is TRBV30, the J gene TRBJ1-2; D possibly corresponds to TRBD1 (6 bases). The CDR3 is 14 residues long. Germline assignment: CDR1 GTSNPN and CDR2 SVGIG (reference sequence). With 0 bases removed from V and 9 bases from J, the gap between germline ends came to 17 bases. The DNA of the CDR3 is TGTGCCTGGAGTGTGACAGGCCTAGGGAATCGCTACACCTTC. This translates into CAWSVTGLGNRYTF.